The TCR beta chain described here comes from a study of regulatory T cells in long-lasting Graves disease. This clonotype was detected many times. Antigen: not known. The authors built TCR beta libraries using iRepertoire HTBI primers and Arm-PCR of CDR3 regions. TCRdb reprocessed the multiplex PCR reads with MiXCR, giving one entry per CDR3 protein. Of around 250,000 distinct CDR3 sequences in the sample, 20% to 25% are singletons; the top ten hold approximately 15%. Time point here: newly diagnosed GD, antithyroid drugs for less than 3 months. From RNA extracted from PBMCs, the TCR library was made. Whole-study results and caveats: The TCR repertoire of persistent Graves' patients was less diverse than that of newly diagnosed ones.

CDR1 and CDR2 from the germline V gene are SQVTM and ANQGSEA. This CDR3 contains 14 residues. The trim removed 4 bases at V and 4 bases at J, leaving 10 bases unmatched. The specimen was peripheral blood mononuclear cells (PBMCs), collected at new diagnosis, from a patient treated with antithyroid drugs. This TCR derives from a female donor with Graves disease. The chain links TRBV29-1 to TRBJ2-7; TRBD2 matches at 7 bases. CDR3 coding DNA: TGCAGCGTTGCGGGTAGCGGGTCTTTTTACGAGCAGTACTTC. Translating it yields CSVAGSGSFYEQYF.